This TCR beta chain appears in the sequencing data of a study of blood T cell repertoires in COVID-19. Background on the study: The United States, Italy and Spain were the sources of the acute and convalescent COVID-19 samples. The analysed material was cDNA or gDNA that came from T cells, B-cell-depleted T cells, or PBMCs.

There are 15 residues in the CDR3. V was clipped by 6 bases and J by 4 bases, with 15 bases between them. CDR1 and CDR2 from the germline V gene are KGHSH and LQKENI. As processed by the authors: Amplification from reference gene primers served as the basis for estimated nucleated cell counts. Here immunoSEQ multiplex PCR was the method, and the copy in TCRdb shows in-frame clones only, minus some. V and J calls plus clone size are reproduced from that table; the DNA served to infer D and trimming. Of about 360,000 clones in the sample, roughly 86% are singletons; the top ten hold more than 0.85%. V gene TRBV18 combines with J gene TRBJ1-4; the D gene is possibly TRBD1 (6 bases). This receptor was taken from a human donor with acute or convalescent COVID-19. The donor label of this sample is uncertain. The sample was peripheral blood. The CDR3 spells CASSSQTGLNEKLFF. CDR3 sequence (DNA): TGTGCCAGCTCCTCCCAGACAGGCCTTAATGAAAAACTGTTTTTT.